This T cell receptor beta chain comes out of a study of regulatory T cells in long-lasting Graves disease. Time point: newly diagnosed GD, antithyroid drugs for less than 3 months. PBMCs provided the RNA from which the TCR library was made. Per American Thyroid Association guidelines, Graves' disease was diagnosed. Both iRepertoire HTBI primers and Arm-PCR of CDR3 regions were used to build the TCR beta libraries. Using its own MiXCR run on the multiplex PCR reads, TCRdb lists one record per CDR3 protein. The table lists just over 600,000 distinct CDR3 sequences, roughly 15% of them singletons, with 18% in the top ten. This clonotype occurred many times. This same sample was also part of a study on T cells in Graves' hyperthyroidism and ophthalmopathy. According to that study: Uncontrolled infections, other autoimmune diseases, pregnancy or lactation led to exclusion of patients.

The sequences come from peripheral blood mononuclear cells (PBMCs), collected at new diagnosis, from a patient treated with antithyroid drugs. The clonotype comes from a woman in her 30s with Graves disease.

CDR3 loop: CAWSVGAGVNTEAFF. The CDR3 nucleotides read TGTGCCTGGAGTGTGGGTGCGGGAGTCAACACTGAAGCTTTCTTT. The chain has TRBV30 and TRBJ1-1; D remains ambiguous. Trimming took 0 bases from V and 2 from J, leaving 13 bases between them. The CDR3 totals 15 residues. Germline V gene sequence: CDR1 GTSNPN, CDR2 SVGIG (reference sequence).